This T cell receptor beta chain was observed in a study of blood T cell repertoires in COVID-19 (dated by TCRdb to about 2020). In the study overall: The collaborator samples originated in the United States, Italy and Spain and spanned the acute and convalescent phases of COVID-19. A de-identified subject ID, COVID-19 status, age in years and sex were almost always included in the sample metadata. The material from the prospective study consisted of cDNA or gDNA derived from T cells, B-cell-depleted T cells, or PBMCs. The samples were drawn from two sources: the first 160 participants of the ongoing ImmuneRACE study, and some 1,300 subjects contributed by 6 global collaborators. The repertoires were made available in a free public database intended to serve as a resource for research on the immune response to SARS-CoV-2. Where available, HLA class I and class II types were taken from metadata supplied by the sample provider and were not determined by assay-based typing. Deeply sampled blood TCRbeta repertoires from subjects exposed to, actively infected with, or recovered from COVID-19 were included in the dataset.

TCRbeta CDR3 regions were amplified from genomic DNA using the immunoSEQ Assay, a bias-controlled multiplex PCR. The authors' analysis ran thus. The number of nucleated cells in each sample was estimated from the amplification of reference gene primers within the assay. To quantify the absolute abundance of each unique TCRbeta CDR3 rearrangement, sequence reads were collapsed and filtered. For each sample, productive Simpson clonality was calculated by taking the square root of Simpson's diversity index across productive rearrangements. The source is immuneACCESS, and TCRdb retained only in-frame sequences with V and J called. Part of the clones is not carried over; for the studies checked, unresolved V genes explain less than half of this, and the remainder is unexplained. Clonal size and the V and J genes are those of that table, whereas D and trimming came from the DNA. This sample holds 85,000 to 100,000 clones; around three quarters were observed only once. The ten largest clones take up roughly 8.4% of the sample.

Another Seattle source contributed samples from volunteer blood donors who had recovered from COVID-19. Each collaborating institution followed its own protocols to collect whole blood in K2EDTA tubes. For TCRbeta analysis, collaborators shipped samples in one of three forms: frozen whole blood, isolated PBMCs, or DNA extracted from either of those sample types. Its CDR3 holds 14 amino acids, cysteine through phenylalanine. Only the CDR3 part of the read is kept: 42 bases, read in frame from the first base. The germline V gene encodes CDR1 MNHEY and CDR2 SVGAGI. At the junction V is shortened by 8 bases and J by 7 bases, with 18 bases in between. The paper's findings and limits, for the study overall: The quantity of clinical and demographic metadata differed by source and by participant and was supplied without curation.

As for this clone: Its antigen target is currently unknown. Base-call qualities are not available, and no considerably larger clone is one nucleotide away.

The receptor was derived from a man aged 45 to 65 who had recovered from COVID-19. The sequence joins TRBV6-5 to TRBJ2-1; possibly the D gene is TRBD2, per 6 matching bases. The sequencing sample was made of peripheral blood. This receptor carries the CDR3 CASSTHEEGNEQFF. The DNA is as follows: TGTGCCAGCTCGACACATGAGGAGGGGAATGAGCAGTTCTTC.